This note documents a single T cell receptor (beta chain) sequence. Germline assignment: CDR1 MNHEY and CDR2 SMNVEV (reference sequence). The germline V and J ends were trimmed by 10 bases and 0 bases, with 13 bases remaining between them. The CDR3 contains 14 residues. Generated by immunoSEQ multiplex PCR, the TCRdb table keeps only in-frame clones and is missing some. The sample shows some 490,000 clones, more than 85% of them seen only once. The data were obtained in a study of blood T cell repertoires in COVID-19. On the study more broadly: The United States, Italy and Spain were the sources of the acute and convalescent COVID-19 samples. From T cells, B-cell-depleted T cells, or PBMCs came the material, which was cDNA or gDNA.

Those who participated ranged in age from about 18 to 89 years and resided in 24 US areas. The origin of this receptor is an older woman who had recovered from COVID-19. Material for sequencing was PBMCs or T cells enriched from blood (not recorded which). The chain uses TRBV27 and TRBJ1-5, with D possibly being TRBD1 (5 bases). In DNA, the CDR3 is TGTGCCACCAGCGGGGGACTTAGCAATCAGCCCCAGCATTTT. Amino acid sequence: CATSGGLSNQPQHF.